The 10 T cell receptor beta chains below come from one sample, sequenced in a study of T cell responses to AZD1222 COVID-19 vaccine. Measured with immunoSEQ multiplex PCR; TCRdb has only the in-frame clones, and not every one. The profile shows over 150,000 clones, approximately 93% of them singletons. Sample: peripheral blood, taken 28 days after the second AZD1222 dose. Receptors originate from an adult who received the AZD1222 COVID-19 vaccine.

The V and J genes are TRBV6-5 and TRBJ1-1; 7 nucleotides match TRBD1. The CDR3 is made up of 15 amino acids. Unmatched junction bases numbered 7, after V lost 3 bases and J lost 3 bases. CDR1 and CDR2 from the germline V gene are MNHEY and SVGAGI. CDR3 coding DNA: TGTGCCAGCAGTTATCCGAGGACAGGTCACACTGAAGCTTTCTTT. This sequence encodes CASSYPRTGHTEAFF.

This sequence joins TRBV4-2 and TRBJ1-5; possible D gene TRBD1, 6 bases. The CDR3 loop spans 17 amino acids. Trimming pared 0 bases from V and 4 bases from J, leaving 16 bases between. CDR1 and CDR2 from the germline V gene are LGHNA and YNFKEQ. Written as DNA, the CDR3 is TGTGCCAGCAGCCAAGACCTAGGACAGCGAGAGAATCAGCCCCAGCATTTT. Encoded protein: CASSQDLGQRENQPQHF.

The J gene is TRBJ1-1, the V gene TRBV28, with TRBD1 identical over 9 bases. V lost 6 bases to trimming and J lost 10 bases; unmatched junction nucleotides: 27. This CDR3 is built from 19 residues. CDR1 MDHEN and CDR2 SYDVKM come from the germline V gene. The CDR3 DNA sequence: TGTGCCAGCAGACCCCAGGTCCCCACCGGGACAGGGTCTCCTGGCTCAGCTTTCTTT. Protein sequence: CASRPQVPTGTGSPGSAFF.

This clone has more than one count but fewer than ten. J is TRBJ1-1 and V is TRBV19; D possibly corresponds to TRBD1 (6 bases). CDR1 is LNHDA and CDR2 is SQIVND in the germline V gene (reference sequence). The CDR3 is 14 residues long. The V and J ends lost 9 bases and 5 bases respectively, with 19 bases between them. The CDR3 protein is CASYQKGGGTEAFF. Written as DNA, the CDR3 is TGTGCCAGCTACCAGAAAGGGGGTGGTACTGAAGCTTTCTTT.

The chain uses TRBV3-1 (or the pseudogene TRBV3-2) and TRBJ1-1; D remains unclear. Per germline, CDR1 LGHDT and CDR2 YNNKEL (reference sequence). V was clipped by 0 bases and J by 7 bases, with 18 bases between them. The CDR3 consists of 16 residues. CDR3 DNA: TGTGCCAGCAGCCAAGATCTCCGGTCCCCCGAGGGTGAAGCTTTCTTT. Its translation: CASSQDLRSPEGEAFF.

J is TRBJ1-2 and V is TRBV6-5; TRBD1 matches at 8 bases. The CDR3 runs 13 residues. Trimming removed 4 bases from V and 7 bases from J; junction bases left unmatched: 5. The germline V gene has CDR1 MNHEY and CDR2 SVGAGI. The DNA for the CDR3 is TGTGCCAGCAGTTCCCCAGGGGGCATTGGCTACACCTTC. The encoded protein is CASSSPGGIGYTF.

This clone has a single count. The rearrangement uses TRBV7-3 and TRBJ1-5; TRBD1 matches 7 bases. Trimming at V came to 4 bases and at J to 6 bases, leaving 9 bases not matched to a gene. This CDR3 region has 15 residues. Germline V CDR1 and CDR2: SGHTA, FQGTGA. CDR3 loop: CASSSSGQASQPQHF. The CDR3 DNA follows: TGTGCCAGCAGCTCCTCTGGACAGGCGAGTCAGCCCCAGCATTTT.

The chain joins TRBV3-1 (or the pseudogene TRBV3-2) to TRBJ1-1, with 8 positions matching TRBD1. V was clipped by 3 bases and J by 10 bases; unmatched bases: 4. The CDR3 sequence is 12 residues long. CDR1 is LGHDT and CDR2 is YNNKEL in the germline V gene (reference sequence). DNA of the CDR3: TGTGCCAGCAGCCATACAGGGGGGCGAGCTTTCTTT. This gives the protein CASSHTGGRAFF.

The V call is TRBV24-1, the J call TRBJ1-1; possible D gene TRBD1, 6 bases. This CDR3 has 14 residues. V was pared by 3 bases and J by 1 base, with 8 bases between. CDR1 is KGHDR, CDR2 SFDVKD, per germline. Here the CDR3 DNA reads TGTGCCACCAGTGATGGACAGAGGAACACTGAAGCTTTCTTT. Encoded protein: CATSDGQRNTEAFF.

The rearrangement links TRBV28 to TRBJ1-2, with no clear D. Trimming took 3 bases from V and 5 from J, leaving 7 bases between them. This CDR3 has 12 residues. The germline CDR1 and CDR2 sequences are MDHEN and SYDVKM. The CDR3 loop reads CASSFTGYGYTF. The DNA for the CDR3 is TGTGCCAGCAGTTTCACGGGGTATGGCTACACCTTC.